The T cell receptor (beta chain) described here comes from a study of early T cells in non-severe SARS-CoV-2 infection. Study in general: Bulk RNA taken from unsorted whole blood was sequenced, leaving chains unpaired. The study, taken as a whole, reports: Matching results from VDJdb favored anti-spike CD8 responses, leaving private and CD4 specificities undetected.

Between the trimmed V and J ends, which lost 4 bases and 5 bases, there was a span of 12 bases. This CDR3 has 14 amino acids. Attachment of unique molecular identifiers was made to individual cDNA molecules. One entry per CDR3 protein results from TCRdb running MiXCR on the 5' RACE reads. This sample carries approximately 47,000 distinct CDR3 sequences, around 10% of them seen once, and the ten largest clones take approximately 4.9%. This clonotype was seen many times. Its antigen is still unknown. The chain joins TRBV12-3 or TRBV12-4 to TRBJ1-5; no firm D call. This specimen was whole blood, taken at baseline. This clonotype was sampled from an adult who was a healthcare worker with PCR-confirmed SARS-CoV-2 infection or an uninfected control (not recorded which). CDR3 protein: CASSYGNSHQPQHF. The CDR3 DNA sequence: TGTGCCAGCAGTTACGGCAACAGCCATCAGCCCCAGCATTTT.